This note documents a single TCR beta chain sequence. The entry originates in a study of OX40 agonist ivuxolimab in advanced cancers. The CDR3 has 16 amino acids. Losses at the gene ends were 4 bases for V and 0 bases for J; bases not matched to a gene: 6. From germline, CDR1 is SGHTA and CDR2 FQGTGA. Clones were sequenced by immunoSEQ multiplex PCR, and TCRdb holds only the in-frame ones, with some missing. Here the sample spans tens of thousands of clones, more than 80% being singletons. The clonotype originates from an adult with an advanced solid tumor such as melanoma, head and neck, liver or kidney cancer. The sequencing used CD4+ or CD8+ T cells sorted from blood, collected in a trial of the OX40 agonist ivuxolimab. The chain combines TRBV7-3 with TRBJ2-1; 7 bases align to TRBD2. The CDR3 here is CASSSRGGSSYNEQFF. CDR3 DNA sequence: TGTGCCAGCAGCTCGAGGGGCGGGAGCTCCTACAATGAGCAGTTCTTC.